The 11 T cell receptor beta chains below all came from one sample that was sequenced in a study of blood T cell repertoires in COVID-19. Repertoires were generated with immunoSEQ multiplex PCR, while TCRdb's copy carries only in-frame clones and drops some. The data show 140,000 or so clones, about 85% seen once. The sequenced sample was peripheral blood. Receptors originate from a human donor with acute or convalescent COVID-19. The donor label of this sample is uncertain.

V usage is TRBV28 and J usage is TRBJ2-2; D is possibly TRBD1 (5 bases). The CDR3 has 16 residues. The germline gives CDR1 MDHEN, CDR2 SYDVKM. V lost 5 bases and J lost 3, with 16 bases in between. CDR3 amino acids: CASSPRSGMHTGELFF. For the CDR3, the DNA is TGTGCCAGCAGTCCCCGTTCAGGGATGCACACCGGGGAGCTGTTTTTT.

The chain is built from TRBV18 and TRBJ1-2, with 8 bases identical to TRBD1. The V and J ends lost 4 bases and 4 bases, in that order; junction bases with no gene match: 8. The CDR3 contains 15 residues. Germline V gives CDR1 KGHSH, CDR2 LQKENI. CDR3 in DNA: TGTGCCAGCTCACTAAAGGACGGACAGGGCTATGGCTACACCTTC. Protein: CASSLKDGQGYGYTF.

This chain uses TRBV10-3 with TRBJ2-1, with 10 positions matching TRBD2. The J segment lost 8 bases and the V segment lost 10 bases, leaving 14 bases of the junction unmatched. This CDR3 is 15 amino acids long. The germline V gene has CDR1 ENHRY and CDR2 SYGVKD. CDR3 loop: CANQKPGLARDEQFF. For the CDR3, the DNA is TGTGCCAACCAAAAACCGGGACTAGCGCGAGATGAGCAGTTCTTC.

The genes are TRBV13 and TRBJ1-2; D is unclear. CDR1 is PRHDT and CDR2 is FYEKMQ in the germline V gene (reference sequence). V dropped 5 bases and J dropped 1 base, with 14 bases sitting between them. The CDR3 runs to 15 residues. This CDR3 is CASSTRGTVNYGYTF. The DNA for the CDR3 is TGTGCCAGCAGCACCCGGGGTACGGTTAACTATGGCTACACCTTC.

The chain has TRBV11-1 and TRBJ2-1; 11 positions match TRBD2. The CDR3 sequence is 16 residues long. Germline assignment: CDR1 SGHAT and CDR2 FQDESV (reference sequence). Unmatched junction bases numbered 7, after V lost 2 bases and J lost 7 bases. The CDR3 DNA is TGTGCCAGCAGCTTAATCGGGACTAGCGGACTGAATGAGCAGTTCTTC. Translating it yields CASSLIGTSGLNEQFF.

V is TRBV5-1 and J is TRBJ2-3; 15 positions agree with TRBD2. Germline V gene lookup returns CDR1 SGHRS and CDR2 YFSETQ. The junction had 9 bases not matched to a gene; V was cut back by 2 bases and J by 2 bases. CDR3 size: 19 residues. DNA of the CDR3: TGCGCCAGCAGCTTAAAGGGACTAGCGGGAGGCGGTCCCACAGATACGCAGTATTTT. Residues: CASSLKGLAGGGPTDTQYF.

The chain couples TRBV7-2 to TRBJ2-3, with no clear D. V was pared by 3 bases and J by 2 bases, with 6 bases between. The CDR3 spans 13 residues. Germline V lookup: CDR1 SGHTA, CDR2 FQGNSA. The CDR3, as DNA: TGTGCCAGCAGCTTTTCTCTCACAGATACGCAGTATTTT. Its translation is CASSFSLTDTQYF.

This sequence joins TRBV7-8 and TRBJ1-4; weak D call: TRBD1 (5 bases). Looked up from germline, CDR1 is SGHVS and CDR2 is FQNEAQ. The CDR3 length is 14 residues. Trimming stripped 5 bases from V and 13 bases from J, with 20 bases between. The CDR3 region is CASSRDEGSVGLFF. The CDR3, as DNA: TGTGCCAGCAGCCGGGACGAGGGTAGTGTTGGACTGTTTTTT.

The rearrangement links TRBV19 to TRBJ1-3; tentatively, D is TRBD1 (6 bases). The CDR3 extends over 16 amino acids. Germline CDR1 is LNHDA and CDR2 is SQIVND (reference sequence). The V end was cut by 6 bases, the J end by 0 bases, with 15 bases between. In nucleotides, the CDR3 is TGTGCCAGTAGAAGTCGGACAGCGAACTCTGGAAACACCATATATTTT. Translating it yields CASRSRTANSGNTIYF.

This chain uses TRBV18 with TRBJ2-7, with D perhaps matching TRBD2 (5 bases). Germline assignment: CDR1 KGHSH and CDR2 LQKENI. The CDR3 has 14 amino acids. V gave up 2 bases and J gave up 7 bases, with 15 bases separating them. The CDR3 bases are TGTGCCAGCTCACCAATAGGCGGAACGGGAGAGCAGTACGTC. As protein: CASSPIGGTGEQYV.

The chain recombines TRBV5-4 with TRBJ2-7; the D gene is possibly TRBD1 (6 bases). CDR3 length equals 16 residues. The V and J ends lost 0 bases and 2 bases respectively, with 15 bases between them. CDR1 and CDR2 (germline): SGHNT, YYREEE (reference sequence). The CDR3 coding sequence is TGTGCCAGCAGCTTGGGGGGGACACTCAGACCCTACGAGCAGTACTTC. It encodes CASSLGGTLRPYEQYF.